This T cell receptor beta chain was retrieved from a study of siplizumab effects on memory and regulatory T cells. Notes on the study in general: An assignable phenotype, naive or memory, was missing from roughly 78-96% of proliferating CD4+ or CD8+ clones. Naive T cells appeared more varied than memory cells and looked like key alloresponse contributors.

Notes on this clone: Its antigen is unknown.

Per the germline V gene, CDR1 is DFQATT and CDR2 is SNEGSKA (reference sequence). V gave up 6 bases and J gave up 8 bases, with 13 bases separating them. CDR3 length equals 11 residues. The method was immunoSEQ multiplex PCR; TCRdb's version includes in-frame clones alone and lacks a portion of them. This table has nearly 95,000 clones, roughly 94% appearing once. The chain joins TRBV20-1 to TRBJ1-2, with D perhaps TRBD1 (5 bases). The source of this sequence is a human donor in good health. The sequencing sample was made of non-Treg CD4+ T cells sorted from blood. As DNA, the CDR3 is TGCAGTGCCGGCGACAGTGGAGGCTACACCTTC. Its protein is CSAGDSGGYTF.